Given below is one TCR beta chain in context. The sample originates from a study of T cell responses to AZD1222 COVID-19 vaccine. Germline V gene sequence: CDR1 LGHDT, CDR2 YNNKEL (reference sequence). With V trimmed by 0 bases and J by 2 bases, 3 bases remained unmatched. The CDR3 runs to 15 residues. Data came from immunoSEQ multiplex PCR; TCRdb stores just in-frame clones and leaves some out. This sample yields under 55,000 clones, of which around 84% are seen a single time; roughly 10% belongs to the top ten. This clonotype was obtained from an adult in good health. The source material was peripheral blood, sampled on day 0 of AZD1222 vaccination. The gene calls are TRBV3-1 (or the pseudogene TRBV3-2) and TRBJ2-5; 7 bases are shared with TRBD2. This CDR3 reads CASSQEGGAQETQYF. The CDR3 DNA follows: TGTGCCAGCAGCCAAGAGGGAGGGGCTCAAGAGACCCAGTACTTC.